This T cell receptor (beta chain) was observed in a study of graft-versus-host responses after intestinal transplantation. Study-level results: GvH clones appeared in recipient marrow, some first in ileum or blood.

The data were produced by immunoSEQ multiplex PCR, yet TCRdb's version contains in-frame clones alone and is incomplete. The sample has about 92,000 clones, 75% to 95% seen once; the top ten hold roughly 5.5%. V shed 6 bases and J shed 0 bases, with 12 bases lying between them. Germline V gene lookup returns CDR1 LNHDA and CDR2 SQIVND (reference sequence). The CDR3 runs to 14 residues. With regard to this clone: The antigen is undetermined.

The chain has TRBV19 and TRBJ2-7; D is possibly TRBD2 (5 bases). The input for sequencing was unstimulated CD8+ T cells sorted from spleen or lymph node cells, taken before intestinal transplant. This sequence was found in a human donor who received an intestinal transplant. The CDR3 here is CASRPSRSSYEQYF. CDR3 nucleotide sequence: TGTGCCAGTAGGCCTAGCCGGAGCTCCTACGAGCAGTACTTC.